This TCR beta chain was found in a study of blood T cell repertoires in COVID-19. About the study: Sites across the United States, Italy and Spain contributed samples from acute and convalescent COVID-19.

All enrollees were roughly 18 to 100 years old and from some 24 US areas. Exposed participants came across a COVID-19 case within 2 weeks before study entry. As processed by the authors: Estimated nucleated cell counts came from reference gene primer amplification. Profiled with immunoSEQ multiplex PCR; TCRdb holds only in-frame clones, not every one. V and J calls and clone size are given by that table; D and trimming were obtained from the DNA. Of approximately 300,000 clones detected, 85% appear once; the ten largest clones hold 1.9%. CDR3 size: 14 residues. The junction had 5 bases not matched to a gene; V was cut back by 7 bases and J by 5 bases. Germline assignment: CDR1 SNHLY and CDR2 FYNNEI.

The chain has TRBV2 and TRBJ1-5; 10 bases agree with TRBD1. The sequence derives from a woman under 40 who had been exposed to COVID-19. The sequenced sample was PBMCs or T cells enriched from blood (not recorded which). The DNA for the CDR3 is TGTGCCAGCAAAGGGACAGGGGTGTATCAGCCCCAGCATTTT. Translated, it gives CASKGTGVYQPQHF. The full variable domain, its missing parts supplied by reference TRBV2 and TRBJ1-5, is EPEVTQTPSHQVTQMGQEVILRCVPISNHLYFYWYRQILGQKVEFLVSFYNNEISEKSEIFDDQFSVERPDGSNFTLKIRSTKLEDSAMYFCASKGTGVYQPQHFGDGTRLSIL.